The 3 T cell receptor beta chains in this list originate from one sample, sequenced in a study of control samples from healthy donors and cancer patients. Assay: immunoSEQ multiplex PCR; the TCRdb copy retains only in-frame clones and omits some. This table holds 190,000 or so clones, around 93% found once. The sample taken for sequencing was blood. The receptors shown here come from a man in his late teens or twenties in good health.

The genes are TRBV6-1 and TRBJ1-5, with 11 bases that match TRBD1. Per the germline V gene, CDR1 is MNHNS and CDR2 is SASEGT. The CDR3 length is 16 residues. Losses at the gene ends were 4 bases for V and 7 bases for J; bases not matched to a gene: 9. The CDR3 reads CASSAGTGGSSQPQHF. CDR3 nucleotide sequence: TGTGCCAGCAGTGCCGGGACAGGGGGTTCCAGCCAGCCCCAGCATTTT.

The V call is TRBV7-2, the J call TRBJ2-3, with TRBD2 as a possible D gene (6 bases). Germline V lookup: CDR1 SGHTA, CDR2 FQGNSA. The CDR3 extends over 15 amino acids. Trimming left V 2 bases short and J 4 bases short, with 13 bases between. CDR3 protein: CASSLSGTDPDTQYF. The CDR3 DNA reads as TGTGCCAGCAGCTTAAGTGGGACTGACCCAGATACGCAGTATTTT.

The gene calls are TRBV5-1 and TRBJ2-5, with D perhaps TRBD1 (6 bases). This CDR3 has 14 residues. Germline CDR1 reads SGHRS; CDR2 reads YFSETQ. V lost 0 bases and J lost 5, with 11 bases in between. The CDR3 region is CASSLVAGAETQYF. CDR3 nucleotide sequence: TGCGCCAGCAGCTTGGTCGCAGGGGCGGAGACCCAGTACTTC. Complete variable domain (other parts from reference TRBV5-1 and TRBJ2-5): KAGVTQTPRYLIKTRGQQVTLSCSPISGHRSVSWYQQTPGQGLQFLFEYFSETQRNKGNFPGRFSGRQFSNSRSEMNVSTLELGDSALYLCASSLVAGAETQYFGPGTRLLVL.